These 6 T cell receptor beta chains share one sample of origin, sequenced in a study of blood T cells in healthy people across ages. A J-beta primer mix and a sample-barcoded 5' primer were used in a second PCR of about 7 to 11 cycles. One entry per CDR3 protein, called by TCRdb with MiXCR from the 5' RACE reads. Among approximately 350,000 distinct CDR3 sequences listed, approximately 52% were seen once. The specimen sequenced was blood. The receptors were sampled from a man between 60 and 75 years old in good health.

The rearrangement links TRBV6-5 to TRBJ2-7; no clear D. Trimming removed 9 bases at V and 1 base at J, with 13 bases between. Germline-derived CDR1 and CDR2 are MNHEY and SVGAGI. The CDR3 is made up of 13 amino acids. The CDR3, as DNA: TGTGCCAGTTTAAGTCCAGGTTCCTACGAGCAGTACTTC. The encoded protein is CASLSPGSYEQYF.

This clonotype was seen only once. CDR3 amino acids: CAWGPGDTQYF. The CDR3 nucleotides read TGTGCCTGGGGACCGGGGGATACGCAGTATTTT. This chain uses TRBV30 with TRBJ2-3, with D perhaps matching TRBD2 (5 bases). The germline gives CDR1 GTSNPN, CDR2 SVGIG (reference sequence). Trimming took off 5 bases at V and 6 bases at J, with 9 bases between the two ends. The CDR3 spans 11 residues. Looking up the rest from reference TRBV30 and TRBJ2-3 gives the full variable domain: SQTIHQWPATLVQPVGSPLSLECTVEGTSNPNLYWYRQAAGRGLQLLFYSVGIGQISSEVPQNLSASRPQDRQFILSSKKLLLSDSGFYLCAWGPGDTQYFGPGTRLTVL.

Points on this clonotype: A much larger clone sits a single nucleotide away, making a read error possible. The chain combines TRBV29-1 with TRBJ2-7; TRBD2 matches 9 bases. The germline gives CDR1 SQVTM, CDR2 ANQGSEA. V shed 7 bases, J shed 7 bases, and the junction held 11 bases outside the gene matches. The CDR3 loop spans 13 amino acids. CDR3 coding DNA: TGCAGCGGCCGACTAGCGGTTTACAATGAGCAGTACTTC. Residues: CSGRLAVYNEQYF.

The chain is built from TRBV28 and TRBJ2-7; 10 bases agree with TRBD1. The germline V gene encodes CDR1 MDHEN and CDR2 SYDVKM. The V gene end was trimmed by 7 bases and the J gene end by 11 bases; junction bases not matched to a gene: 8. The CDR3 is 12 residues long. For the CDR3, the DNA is TGTGCCAGCACCGGGGACAGGGGCCGTAAGTACTTC. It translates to CASTGDRGRKYF. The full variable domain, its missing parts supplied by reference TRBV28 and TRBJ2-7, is DVKVTQSSRYLVKRTGEKVFLECVQDMDHENMFWYRQDPGLGLRLIYFSYDVKMKEKGDIPEGYSVSREKKERFSLILESASTNQTSMYLCASTGDRGRKYFGPGTRLTVT.

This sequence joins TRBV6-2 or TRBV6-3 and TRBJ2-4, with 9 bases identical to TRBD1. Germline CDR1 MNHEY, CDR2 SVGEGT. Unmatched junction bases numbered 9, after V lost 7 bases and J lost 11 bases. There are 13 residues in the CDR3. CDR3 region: CASKWDRAAVQYF. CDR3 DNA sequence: TGTGCCAGCAAATGGGACAGGGCTGCCGTTCAGTACTTC.

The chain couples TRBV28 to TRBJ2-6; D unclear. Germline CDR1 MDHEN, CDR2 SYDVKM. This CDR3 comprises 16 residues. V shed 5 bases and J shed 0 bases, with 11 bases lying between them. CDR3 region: CASSPHRSSGANVLTF. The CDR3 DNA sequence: TGTGCCAGCAGTCCCCACCGGAGCTCTGGGGCCAACGTCCTGACTTTC.